This entry concerns a single T cell receptor (beta chain). No antigen is known for it. The entry originates in a study of cytomegalovirus exposure and HLA in healthy donors. Whole-study results and caveats: High sensitivity and specificity were reportedly achieved when the classifier diagnosed cytomegalovirus status. Productive rates of about 87% or about 30% were seen for most TCR beta V segments in an earlier analysis. Among the CMV-associated chains, three were confirmed in vitro as specific for CMV antigens.

PCR was performed using 60 Vbeta and 13 Jbeta primers. TCRdb's copy holds only in-frame clones and misses some; the assay was immunoSEQ multiplex PCR. Among some 150,000 clones listed, more than 80% were seen once. The CDR3 is 14 amino acids. Germline CDR1 reads SGHTA; CDR2 reads FQGNSA. The V gene end was trimmed by 2 bases and the J gene end by 5 bases; junction bases not matched to a gene: 5. Sequencing was carried out using PBMCs. The receptor was derived from a woman aged 30 to 39 in good health and CMV-seropositive. The chain combines TRBV7-2 with TRBJ2-5, with 7 positions matching TRBD2. CDR3 DNA: TGTGCCAGCAGCTTACCGGGAGGCGGGGAGACCCAGTACTTC. Amino acid sequence: CASSLPGGGETQYF. Together with reference TRBV7-2 and TRBJ2-5, the CDR3 gives the full variable domain: GAGVSQSPSNKVTEKGKDVELRCDPISGHTALYWYRQSLGQGLEFLIYFQGNSAPDKSGLPSDRFSAERTGGSVSTLTIQRTQQEDSAVYLCASSLPGGGETQYFGPGTRLLVL.